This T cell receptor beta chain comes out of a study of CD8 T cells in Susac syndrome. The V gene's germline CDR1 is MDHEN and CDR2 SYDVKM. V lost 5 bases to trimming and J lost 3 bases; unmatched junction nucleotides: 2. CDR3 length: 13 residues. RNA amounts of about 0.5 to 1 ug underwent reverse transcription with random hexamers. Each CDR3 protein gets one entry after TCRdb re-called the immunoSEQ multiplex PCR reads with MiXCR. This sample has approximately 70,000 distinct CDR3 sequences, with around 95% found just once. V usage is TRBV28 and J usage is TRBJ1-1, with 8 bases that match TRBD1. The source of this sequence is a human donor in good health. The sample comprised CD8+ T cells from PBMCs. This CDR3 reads CASSDRGDTEAFF. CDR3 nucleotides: TGTGCCAGCAGTGACAGGGGAGACACTGAAGCTTTCTTT.